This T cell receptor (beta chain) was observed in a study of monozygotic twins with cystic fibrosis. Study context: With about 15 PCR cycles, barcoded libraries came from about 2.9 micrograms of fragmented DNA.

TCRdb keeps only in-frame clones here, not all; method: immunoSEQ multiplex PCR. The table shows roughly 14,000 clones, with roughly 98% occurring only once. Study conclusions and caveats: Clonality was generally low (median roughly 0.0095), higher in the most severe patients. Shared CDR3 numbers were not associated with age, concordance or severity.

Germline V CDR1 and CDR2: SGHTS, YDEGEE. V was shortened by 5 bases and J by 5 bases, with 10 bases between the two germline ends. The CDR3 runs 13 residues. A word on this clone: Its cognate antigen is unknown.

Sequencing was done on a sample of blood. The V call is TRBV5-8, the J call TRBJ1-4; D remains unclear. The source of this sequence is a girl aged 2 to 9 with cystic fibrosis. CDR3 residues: CASREWANEKLFF. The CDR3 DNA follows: TGTGCCAGCAGGGAATGGGCAAATGAAAAACTGTTTTTT.